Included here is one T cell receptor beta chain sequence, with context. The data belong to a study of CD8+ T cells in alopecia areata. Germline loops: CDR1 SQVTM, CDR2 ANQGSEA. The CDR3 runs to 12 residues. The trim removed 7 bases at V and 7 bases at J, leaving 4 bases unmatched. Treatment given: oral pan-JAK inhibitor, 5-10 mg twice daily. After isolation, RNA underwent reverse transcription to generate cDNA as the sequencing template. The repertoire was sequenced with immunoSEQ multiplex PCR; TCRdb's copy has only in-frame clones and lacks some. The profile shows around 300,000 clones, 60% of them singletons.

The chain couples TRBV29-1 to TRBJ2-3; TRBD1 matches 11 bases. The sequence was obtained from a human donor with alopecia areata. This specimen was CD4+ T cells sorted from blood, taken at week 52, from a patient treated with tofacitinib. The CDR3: CSGGQGGYTQYF. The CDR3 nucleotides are TGCAGCGGGGGACAGGGGGGATATACGCAGTATTTT.